A selection of T cell receptor beta chains follows, all from one sample in a study of T cells after yellow fever vaccination. One entry per CDR3 protein results from TCRdb running MiXCR on the 5' RACE reads. Among some 390,000 distinct CDR3 sequences, approximately 18% were seen once, and the ten largest hold 15% to 20%. Here the sequenced sample was PBMCs, taken before the yellow fever booster vaccination. The receptors come from a man aged 18 to 30 who received the YFV17D yellow fever vaccine. Each CDR3 is given without its conserved first and last residue.

v_call: TRBV29-1; cdr3_aa: SVRDYAREQF
v_call: TRBV6-5; cdr3_aa: ASSTRQYNEQF
v_call: TRBV11-1; cdr3_aa: ASSLVEVSPEAF
v_call: TRBV5-1; cdr3_aa: ASGLRPGVGKLF
v_call: TRBV6-6; cdr3_aa: ASSQDSETQY
v_call: TRBV27; cdr3_aa: ASTRYRVRKPQH
v_call: TRBV9; cdr3_aa: ASSVGASGGAGQETQY
v_call: TRBV24-1; cdr3_aa: ATSASGAHTQY
v_call: TRBV24-1; cdr3_aa: ATSDLLGRSYNQPQH
v_call: TRBV15; cdr3_aa: ATSRDRQNGEKLF
v_call: TRBV5-1; cdr3_aa: ASRNLQGAAYNEQF
v_call: TRBV6-1; cdr3_aa: ASSERGGAQETQY